The next 9 T cell receptor beta chains were all read from a single sample in a study of vaccination and CD4 T cells after COVID-19. Treatment meaning: roughly 10-day PBMC culture with coronavirus spike peptide pools or control peptides (ViraFEST assay). According to the study, CD4+ T cells from the unexposed donor were gathered ahead of the COVID-19 pandemic (2011-2018). The Oncomine TCR Beta short-read assay generated sequence data from the DNA of cultured CD4+ T cells. Cultured CD4+ T cells yielded the extracted genomic DNA. TCRdb called the PCR reads again in MiXCR, with one record for every CDR3 protein. The table has about 11,000 distinct CDR3 sequences, 32% seen once. Their specific antigens are unknown. The sequenced sample was CD4+ T cells from blood, cultured in vitro. These receptor sequences come from a human donor in good health.

This clonotype was recorded once. The chain carries TRBV11-2 and TRBJ2-7; the D gene is possibly TRBD2 (6 bases). V was shortened by 0 bases and J by 6 bases, with 9 bases between the two germline ends. The germline CDR1 and CDR2 sequences are SGHAT and FQNNGV. The CDR3 totals 13 residues. CDR3 in amino acids: CASSLDPGVEQYF. The CDR3 DNA follows: TGTGCCAGCAGCTTAGATCCGGGGGTCGAGCAGTACTTC.

In nucleotides, the CDR3 is TGTGCCAGCAGTGAAGCAAGGGCAGGGAAGGGTGGCTACACCTTC. The encoded protein is CASSEARAGKGGYTF. This chain uses TRBV6-1 with TRBJ1-2; TRBD1 is a possible D gene (5 bases). CDR1 is MNHNS, CDR2 SASEGT, per germline. The CDR3 contains 15 residues. Deletions cut 0 bases from V and 7 bases from J, with 15 bases between.

This clonotype was seen a few times. V is TRBV28 and J is TRBJ1-2, with 9 bases aligning to TRBD1. The CDR3 extends over 12 amino acids. V lost 7 bases and J lost 6; bases outside the gene matches: 3. Germline CDR1 and CDR2: MDHEN and SYDVKM. The CDR3 nucleotides are TGTGCCAGCACCAGACAGGGGGATGGCTACACCTTC. It encodes CASTRQGDGYTF.

This clonotype was recorded a few times. The gene calls are TRBV6-2 or TRBV6-3 and TRBJ1-1; D uncertain. This CDR3 has 14 residues. Germline loops: CDR1 MNHEY, CDR2 SVGEGT. The V end was cut by 6 bases, the J end by 1 base, with 12 bases between. Here the CDR3 reads CASSNPGKNTEAFF. The DNA of the CDR3 is TGTGCCAGCAGCAACCCCGGGAAGAACACTGAAGCTTTCTTT.

This chain links TRBV6-2 or TRBV6-3 with TRBJ1-5; D uncertain. CDR3 length: 12 residues. V shed 0 bases and J shed 7 bases, with 4 bases lying between them. Germline CDR1 is MNHEY and CDR2 is SVGEGT. CDR3 sequence (DNA): TGTGCCAGCAGTTACTCGAAGCAGCCCCAGCATTTT. Protein sequence: CASSYSKQPQHF.

V gene TRBV29-1 combines with J gene TRBJ2-7; 8 bases match TRBD1. V was clipped by 4 bases and J by 6 bases; unmatched bases: 8. The CDR3 length is 13 residues. Germline values: CDR1 SQVTM, CDR2 ANQGSEA. The CDR3 is CSVAVGQGSEQYF. The CDR3 DNA sequence: TGCAGCGTTGCTGTAGGACAGGGAAGCGAGCAGTACTTC.

The V and J genes are TRBV6-2 or TRBV6-3 and TRBJ2-1; 10 positions agree with TRBD2. The CDR3 runs to 15 residues. Trimming took 6 bases from V and 9 from J; bases not matched to a gene: 11. The germline V gene has CDR1 MNHEY and CDR2 SVGEGT. CDR3: CASSRTSGGGSEQFF. CDR3 sequence (DNA): TGTGCCAGCAGCCGGACTAGCGGAGGGGGGTCTGAGCAGTTCTTC.

CDR3 DNA sequence: TGCGCCAGCAGCCCCCGGACAGGGCGCGAGCAGTACTTC. Translated, it gives CASSPRTGREQYF. This chain joins TRBV4-3 and TRBJ2-7; 8 nucleotides align to TRBD1. Germline V lookup: CDR1 LGHNA, CDR2 YSLEER. The V gene end was trimmed by 4 bases and the J gene end by 6 bases; junction bases not matched to a gene: 5. The CDR3 totals 13 residues.

This clonotype was picked up a small number of times. This chain links TRBV20-1 with TRBJ2-7; 13 nucleotides line up with TRBD2. Germline V CDR1 and CDR2: DFQATT, SNEGSKA (reference sequence). V shed 5 bases and J 4 bases; nucleotides not matched to a gene: 2. The CDR3 consists of 13 residues. The CDR3: CSAWTSGSYEQYF. CDR3 in DNA: TGCAGTGCTTGGACTAGCGGGAGTTACGAGCAGTACTTC.